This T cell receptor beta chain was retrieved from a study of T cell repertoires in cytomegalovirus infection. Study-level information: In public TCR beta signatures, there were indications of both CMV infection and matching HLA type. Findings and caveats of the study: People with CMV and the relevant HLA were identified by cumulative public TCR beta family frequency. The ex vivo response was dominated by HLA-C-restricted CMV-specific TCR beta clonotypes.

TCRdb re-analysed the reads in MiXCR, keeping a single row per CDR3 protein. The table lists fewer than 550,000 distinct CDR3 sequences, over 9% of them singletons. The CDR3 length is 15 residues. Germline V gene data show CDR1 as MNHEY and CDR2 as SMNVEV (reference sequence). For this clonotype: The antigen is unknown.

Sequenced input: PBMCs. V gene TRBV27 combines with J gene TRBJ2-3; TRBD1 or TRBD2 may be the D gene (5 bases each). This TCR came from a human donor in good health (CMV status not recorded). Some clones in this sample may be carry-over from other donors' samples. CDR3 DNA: TGTGCGACCGGCCGGGGACGGGCGGACACAGATACGCAGTATTTT. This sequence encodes CATGRGRADTDTQYF.